The 2 T cell receptor beta chains below were found in one sample sequenced in a study of blood T cell repertoires in COVID-19. Some clones are missing from TCRdb's copy, which holds only in-frame ones; the method was immunoSEQ multiplex PCR. The sample includes fewer than 110,000 clones, more than 70% of them seen just once. The sample was peripheral blood. The receptors stem from a man aged 45 to 65 with active or convalescent COVID-19.

J is TRBJ1-3 and V is TRBV7-2; D remains ambiguous. This CDR3 is 14 amino acids long. Germline values: CDR1 SGHTA, CDR2 FQGNSA. Trimming left V 2 bases short and J 3 bases short, with 8 bases between. This CDR3 reads CASSLSGRGNTIYF. In DNA, the CDR3 is TGTGCCAGCAGCTTAAGCGGCCGTGGAAACACCATATATTTT.

This rearrangement joins TRBV4-1 to TRBJ2-2; the D gene is possibly TRBD2 (5 bases). The CDR3 is 15 amino acids. Germline V CDR1 and CDR2: MGHRA, YSYEKL. The ends were cut back, 2 bases at V and 0 bases at J, with 7 bases in the middle. CDR3 sequence: CASSQSGANTGELFF. CDR3 bases: TGCGCCAGCAGCCAAAGCGGAGCGAACACCGGGGAGCTGTTTTTT.